One and the same sample provided the 22 T cell receptor beta chains below, sequenced in a study of T cell responses to AZD1222 COVID-19 vaccine. Method: immunoSEQ multiplex PCR; TCRdb's copy keeps in-frame clones and lacks some. The table shows about 150,000 clones, with around 85% occurring only once. Sequenced here: peripheral blood, sampled on day 0 of AZD1222 vaccination. The receptors here all came from an adult in good health.

This clone appeared once. The CDR3 bases are TGTGCCAGCAGTTTAGGGGATACGCAGTATTTT. Its translation: CASSLGDTQYF. This chain links TRBV28 with TRBJ2-3; no definite D call. Germline V gives CDR1 MDHEN, CDR2 SYDVKM. The CDR3 has 11 amino acids. V lost 2 bases and J 6 bases, leaving 3 bases between the germline ends.

The sample holds one count of this clone. This chain joins TRBV7-2 and TRBJ1-6; 7 nucleotides align to TRBD1. V shed 7 bases, J shed 5 bases, and the junction held 11 bases outside the gene matches. The length of the CDR3 is 16 residues. The germline gives CDR1 SGHTA, CDR2 FQGNSA. CDR3 loop: CASTLSSTGNNSPLHF. CDR3 bases: TGTGCCAGCACCTTGAGTTCGACAGGGAATAATTCACCCCTCCACTTT.

The CDR3 is CASSPPFSNSGNTIYF. CDR3 in DNA: TGTGCCAGCTCACCACCATTCAGTAACTCTGGAAACACCATATATTTT. The V and J genes are TRBV18 and TRBJ1-3; no definite D call. CDR3 length equals 16 residues. The V and J ends lost 0 bases and 0 bases respectively, with 9 bases between them. Per the germline V gene, CDR1 is KGHSH and CDR2 is LQKENI.

The V call is TRBV7-9, the J call TRBJ1-4; 8 nucleotides line up with TRBD1. Germline CDR1 and CDR2: SEHNR and FQNEAQ (reference sequence). CDR3 size: 14 residues. V was pared by 5 bases and J by 7 bases, with 6 bases of the junction left unmatched. The CDR3 nucleotides are TGTGCCAGCAGCCCCGGACAGGGATTTGAAAAACTGTTTTTT. The encoded protein is CASSPGQGFEKLFF.

This rearrangement joins TRBV27 to TRBJ2-2, with D unclear. CDR3 size: 16 residues. V was trimmed by 5 bases and J by 0 bases, leaving 13 bases between them. Germline lookup yields CDR1 MNHEY and CDR2 SMNVEV (reference sequence). The CDR3 region is CASSAYRVSNTGELFF. CDR3 in DNA: TGTGCCAGCAGTGCCTACCGGGTCTCGAACACCGGGGAGCTGTTTTTT.

The chain recombines TRBV27 with TRBJ1-2, with 8 bases lining up with TRBD1. Germline-derived CDR1 and CDR2 are MNHEY and SMNVEV (reference sequence). The CDR3 loop spans 12 amino acids. The J segment lost 8 bases and the V segment lost 6 bases, leaving 5 bases of the junction unmatched. CDR3 sequence: CASRTGEGGYTF. CDR3 sequence (DNA): TGTGCCAGCAGGACAGGGGAAGGAGGCTACACCTTC.

The chain recombines TRBV19 with TRBJ1-1; D is unresolved. Germline V gene data show CDR1 as LNHDA and CDR2 as SQIVND (reference sequence). This CDR3 spans 13 amino acids. With 6 bases removed from V and 1 base from J, the gap between germline ends came to 9 bases. The DNA for the CDR3 is TGTGCCAGTAGCAATCACCGGAACACTGAAGCTTTCTTT. This sequence encodes CASSNHRNTEAFF.

J is TRBJ2-1 and V is TRBV27; 11 nucleotides match TRBD2. CDR1 MNHEY and CDR2 SMNVEV come from the germline V gene (reference sequence). This CDR3 has 18 amino acids. J gave up 5 bases and V 5 bases, and 14 bases lay outside the gene matches. CDR3 sequence: CASSPRGLAGGVNNEQFF. The CDR3 DNA reads TGTGCCAGCAGTCCCAGGGGCCTAGCGGGGGGCGTCAACAATGAGCAGTTCTTC.

The rearrangement links TRBV7-8 to TRBJ1-1; TRBD1 matches 11 bases. The CDR3 runs 14 residues. CDR1 and CDR2 (germline): SGHVS, FQNEAQ. The junction had 3 bases not matched to a gene; V was cut back by 5 bases and J by 4 bases. The CDR3 region is CASSLGQGATEAFF. The CDR3 DNA reads TGTGCCAGCAGCCTAGGACAGGGGGCCACTGAAGCTTTCTTT.

The V gene is TRBV5-1, the J gene TRBJ2-5; TRBD1 agrees at 7 bases. The CDR3 runs to 13 residues. The germline V gene encodes CDR1 SGHRS and CDR2 YFSETQ. J was trimmed by 3 bases and V by 6 bases; bases with no gene match: 5. CDR3 sequence (DNA): TGCGCCAGCAACCCCGGACAGGAAGAGACCCAGTACTTC. Residues: CASNPGQEETQYF.

The rearrangement uses TRBV11-2 and TRBJ2-7; unclear D gene. V was pared by 1 base and J by 9 bases, with 13 bases between. Germline V gene sequence: CDR1 SGHAT, CDR2 FQNNGV. The CDR3 length is 13 residues. The CDR3 sequence: CASSLGHNFGQYF. The CDR3 DNA is TGTGCCAGCAGCTTAGGTCACAACTTCGGGCAGTACTTC.

This chain uses TRBV4-2 with TRBJ2-7, with 9 bases aligning to TRBD1. Germline trimming cut 5 bases from V and 3 bases from J; bases unmatched to any gene: 5. Germline-derived CDR1 and CDR2 are LGHNA and YNFKEQ. The CDR3 runs to 14 residues. CDR3 residues: CASSTSTGGYEQYF. The CDR3, as DNA: TGTGCCAGCAGCACCTCGACAGGGGGCTACGAGCAGTACTTC.

This chain connects TRBV18 to TRBJ2-6, with TRBD1 identical over 7 bases. J gave up 4 bases and V 3 bases, and 6 bases lay outside the gene matches. CDR3 length: 16 residues. CDR1 and CDR2 from the germline V gene are KGHSH and LQKENI. The CDR3 DNA follows: TGTGCCAGCTCACCCTTGACAGGGCCCGGGGCCAACGTCCTGACTTTC. Its translation is CASSPLTGPGANVLTF. The entire variable domain, with the rest obtained from reference TRBV18 and TRBJ2-6, is as follows: NAGVMQNPRHLVRRRGQEARLRCSPMKGHSHVYWYRQLPEEGLKFMVYLQKENIIDESGMPKERFSAEFPKEGPSILRIQQVVRGDSAAYFCASSPLTGPGANVLTFGAGSRLTVL.

CDR3 loop: CASSSKTWTSGGLSYNEQFF. CDR3 DNA: TGTGCCAGCAGTTCCAAAACCTGGACTAGCGGGGGCCTGAGCTACAATGAGCAGTTCTTC. V usage is TRBV27 and J usage is TRBJ2-1; TRBD2 matches at 13 bases. J was trimmed by 3 bases and V by 4 bases; bases with no gene match: 15. This CDR3 has 20 residues. Germline loops: CDR1 MNHEY, CDR2 SMNVEV (reference sequence).

V gene TRBV4-2 combines with J gene TRBJ2-7; no clear D. Trimming left V 0 bases short and J 1 base short, with 7 bases between. CDR1 and CDR2 from the germline V gene are LGHNA and YNFKEQ. The CDR3 sequence is 14 residues long. CDR3 loop: CASSQDMGSYEQYF. In DNA form, the CDR3 reads TGTGCCAGCAGCCAAGATATGGGGTCCTACGAGCAGTACTTC.

This chain joins TRBV5-6 and TRBJ2-3; D may be TRBD2 (6 bases). CDR1 SGHDT and CDR2 YYEEEE come from the germline V gene. The CDR3 sequence is 11 residues long. V lost 7 bases and J 5 bases, leaving 8 bases between the germline ends. This chain's CDR3 is CASWGGDTQYF. CDR3 nucleotide sequence: TGTGCCAGCTGGGGAGGAGATACGCAGTATTTT.

The V and J genes are TRBV7-2 and TRBJ2-7; 10 bases are shared with TRBD2. With 1 base clipped from V and 6 bases from J, the junction kept 0 bases outside the gene matches. Germline CDR1 and CDR2: SGHTA and FQGNSA. This CDR3 is 13 amino acids long. CDR3 nucleotides: TGTGCCAGCAGCTTAGAGCGGGGGGGCGAGCAGTACTTC. The encoded protein is CASSLERGGEQYF.

The chain combines TRBV7-9 with TRBJ1-1; 11 positions match TRBD1. CDR1 and CDR2 (germline): SEHNR, FQNEAQ (reference sequence). This CDR3 comprises 14 residues. After removal of 5 bases from V and 6 bases from J, the junction contained 5 bases not matched to a gene. CDR3 sequence (DNA): TGTGCCAGCAGCCCGGGACAGGGGGAGTCTGAAGCTTTCTTT. It yields the protein CASSPGQGESEAFF. Together with reference TRBV7-9 and TRBJ1-1, the CDR3 gives the full variable domain: DTGVSQNPRHKITKRGQNVTFRCDPISEHNRLYWYRQTLGQGPEFLTYFQNEAQLEKSRLLSDRFSAERPKGSFSTLEIQRTEQGDSAMYLCASSPGQGESEAFFGQGTRLTVV.

The chain uses TRBV10-3 and TRBJ1-2; TRBD1 matches 7 bases. V shed 8 bases, J shed 4 bases, and the junction held 10 bases outside the gene matches. Germline CDR1 reads ENHRY; CDR2 reads SYGVKD. The CDR3 loop spans 14 amino acids. The CDR3 loop reads CAIGGTGVGYGYTF. In nucleotides, the CDR3 is TGTGCCATCGGGGGCACAGGGGTGGGCTATGGCTACACCTTC.

The chain combines TRBV7-2 with TRBJ1-2, with D possibly TRBD1 on 5 matching bases. Germline CDR1 SGHTA, CDR2 FQGNSA. The CDR3 sequence is 15 residues long. V was clipped by 1 base and J by 9 bases, with 18 bases between them. CDR3 sequence (DNA): TGTGCCAGCAGCTTAGAGGGTGTAGGGGCCCCTCGCTACACCTTC. Protein product: CASSLEGVGAPRYTF.

The chain recombines TRBV2 with TRBJ2-7, with D possibly being TRBD2 (6 bases). Germline loops: CDR1 SNHLY, CDR2 FYNNEI. The CDR3 extends over 15 amino acids. The V end was cut by 6 bases, the J end by 5 bases, with 20 bases between. Written as DNA, the CDR3 is TGTGCCAGCAGCCCCCCCGTGGGGGGTCCAGACGAGCAGTACTTC. This encodes CASSPPVGGPDEQYF.

This clone appeared a single time. The chain joins TRBV11-3 to TRBJ2-7; weak D call: TRBD1 (6 bases). The CDR3 totals 14 residues. With 0 bases removed from V and 6 bases from J, the gap between germline ends came to 12 bases. Germline V gene lookup returns CDR1 SGHNT and CDR2 YENEEA. The CDR3 region is CASSLDGDRPEQYF. The CDR3 bases are TGTGCCAGCAGCTTAGATGGAGACAGGCCCGAGCAGTACTTC.